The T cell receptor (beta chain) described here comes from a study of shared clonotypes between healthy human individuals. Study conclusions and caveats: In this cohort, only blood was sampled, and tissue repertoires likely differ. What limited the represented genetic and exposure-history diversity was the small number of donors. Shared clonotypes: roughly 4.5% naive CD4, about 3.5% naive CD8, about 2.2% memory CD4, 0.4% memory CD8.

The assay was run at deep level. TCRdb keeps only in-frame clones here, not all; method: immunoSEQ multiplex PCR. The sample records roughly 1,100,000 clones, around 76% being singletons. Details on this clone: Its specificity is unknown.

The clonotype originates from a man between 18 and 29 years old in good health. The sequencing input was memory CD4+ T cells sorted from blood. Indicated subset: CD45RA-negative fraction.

CDR3: CASSPGQGPLRELFF. The DNA for the CDR3 is TGCGCCAGCAGCCCGGGACAGGGGCCCCTCCGGGAGCTGTTTTTT. The rearrangement joins TRBV5-1 to TRBJ2-2; 10 bases align to TRBD1. The CDR3 is 15 amino acids. CDR1 SGHRS and CDR2 YFSETQ come from the germline V gene. Germline trimming cut 4 bases from V and 9 bases from J; bases unmatched to any gene: 9.